Each of the 15 T cell receptor beta chains below was sequenced from the same sample in a study of Tregs in tolerant kidney transplant recipients. Only in-frame clones appear in the TCRdb table, and some are missing; sequencing was by immunoSEQ multiplex PCR. Of tens of thousands of clones listed, approximately 88% were seen once; the top ten hold around 0.42%. This specimen consisted of CD4+ T cells from blood, obtained before the transplant. The origin of the receptors is a human donor who received a combined kidney and bone marrow transplant.

V and J are TRBV29-1 and TRBJ2-3; tentative D call: TRBD2 (6 bases). Germline loops: CDR1 SQVTM, CDR2 ANQGSEA. There are 19 residues in the CDR3. V lost 4 bases, J lost 0 bases, and 26 bases lay in between. CDR3 in amino acids: CSVGRRAKNFITSTDTQYF. CDR3 nucleotides: TGCAGCGTTGGGCGGAGGGCCAAAAACTTCATAACTAGCACAGATACGCAGTATTTT.

The rearrangement joins TRBV6-5 to TRBJ2-7, with TRBD2 matching over 8 bases. The junction had 8 bases not matched to a gene; V was cut back by 5 bases and J by 5 bases. Per the germline V gene, CDR1 is MNHEY and CDR2 is SVGAGI. The CDR3 length is 14 residues. The CDR3 region is CASSTGLEFNEQYF. The CDR3, as DNA: TGTGCCAGCAGTACGGGACTAGAGTTCAACGAGCAGTACTTC.

The chain uses TRBV27 and TRBJ2-1; D possibly corresponds to TRBD1 (5 bases). Deletions cut 7 bases from V and 4 bases from J, with 14 bases between. This CDR3 has 14 amino acids. Germline V lookup: CDR1 MNHEY, CDR2 SMNVEV (reference sequence). The CDR3, as DNA: TGTGCCAGCACAAAGCAGGGAATATACAATGAGCAGTTCTTC. Its translation is CASTKQGIYNEQFF.

V usage is TRBV27 and J usage is TRBJ2-7; a possible D gene is TRBD2 (5 bases). V was shortened by 5 bases and J by 2 bases, with 19 bases between the two germline ends. CDR3 length: 16 amino acids. The germline gives CDR1 MNHEY, CDR2 SMNVEV (reference sequence). The CDR3 is CASSPSYGLIAYEQYF. DNA for the CDR3: TGTGCCAGCAGTCCGTCCTACGGACTGATTGCCTACGAGCAGTACTTC.

The gene calls are TRBV5-1 and TRBJ1-1; TRBD1 is a possible D gene (5 bases). The ends were cut back, 1 base at V and 3 bases at J, with 10 bases in the middle. Germline CDR1 is SGHRS and CDR2 is YFSETQ. This CDR3 region has 14 residues. The CDR3 region has the DNA TGCGCCAGCAGCTTGAGCCCCAGGGACACTGAAGCTTTCTTT. Encoded protein: CASSLSPRDTEAFF.

The chain combines TRBV10-2 with TRBJ1-1, with no clear D. In germline, CDR1 is WSHSY, CDR2 SAAADI. V shed 4 bases and J shed 3 bases, with 12 bases lying between them. The CDR3 length is 14 residues. CDR3 loop: CASSGGPIDTEAFF. The CDR3 region has the DNA TGCGCCAGCAGTGGCGGGCCCATTGACACTGAAGCTTTCTTT.

The rearrangement uses TRBV5-1 and TRBJ1-1, with 10 bases identical to TRBD1. Germline V lookup: CDR1 SGHRS, CDR2 YFSETQ. CDR3 length: 16 amino acids. Trimming removed 5 bases from V and 2 bases from J; junction bases left unmatched: 9. The CDR3 DNA follows: TGCGCCAGCAGGATTAGCGGGGACAGGGGAAACACTGAAGCTTTCTTT. Translation: CASRISGDRGNTEAFF.

This clone turned up a few times. CDR3 residues: CAISEGGGTGLAQYF. Written as DNA, the CDR3 is TGTGCCATCAGCGAAGGGGGGGGGACAGGATTGGCGCAGTACTTC. The chain recombines TRBV10-3 with TRBJ2-7, with D possibly matching TRBD1 (8 bases). Germline-derived CDR1 and CDR2 are ENHRY and SYGVKD. Trimming left V 6 bases short and J 9 bases short, with 24 bases between. CDR3 length equals 15 residues.

CDR3 bases: TGTGCCATCAGTCAACTAACGGGACTTCAAGAGACCCAGTACTTC. Its translation is CAISQLTGLQETQYF. V gene TRBV10-3 combines with J gene TRBJ2-5, with D possibly matching TRBD2 (6 bases). Trimming took 5 bases from V and 2 from J, leaving 15 bases between them. This CDR3 is built from 15 residues. The germline CDR1 and CDR2 sequences are ENHRY and SYGVKD.

The chain recombines TRBV28 with TRBJ1-1; D remains ambiguous. Germline CDR1 is MDHEN and CDR2 is SYDVKM. V was clipped by 3 bases and J by 0 bases, with 8 bases between them. The CDR3 consists of 14 residues. CDR3 residues: CASSFGQMNTEAFF. As DNA, the CDR3 is TGTGCCAGCAGTTTTGGGCAGATGAACACTGAAGCTTTCTTT.

CDR3 nucleotide sequence: TGTGCCTGGAGGACAGGCCAAGGTCCCCAGCATTTT. Its protein is CAWRTGQGPQHF. The chain has TRBV30 and TRBJ1-5, with D maybe TRBD1 (6 bases). Between the trimmed V and J ends, which lost 3 bases and 10 bases, there was a span of 13 bases. The germline CDR1 and CDR2 sequences are GTSNPN and SVGIG (reference sequence). The CDR3 sequence is 12 residues long.

The rearrangement uses TRBV30 and TRBJ1-4; possible D gene TRBD1, 6 bases. Per the germline V gene, CDR1 is GTSNPN and CDR2 is SVGIG (reference sequence). The V and J ends lost 7 bases and 0 bases respectively, with 18 bases between them. This CDR3 contains 16 residues. The CDR3 DNA reads as TGTGCCTACCGCCGGGCCGGGACAACAACTAATGAAAAACTGTTTTTT. Its protein is CAYRRAGTTTNEKLFF.

This sequence joins TRBV7-9 and TRBJ2-4, with TRBD2 as a possible D gene (5 bases). Germline assignment: CDR1 SEHNR and CDR2 FQNEAQ (reference sequence). V lost 2 bases to trimming and J lost 1 base, with 9 bases between them. CDR3 length: 15 amino acids. The CDR3 DNA follows: TGTGCCAGCAGCTTAACGAGCGGCGCCAAAAACATTCAGTACTTC. It codes for CASSLTSGAKNIQYF. Looking up the rest from reference TRBV7-9 and TRBJ2-4 gives the full variable domain: DTGVSQNPRHKITKRGQNVTFRCDPISEHNRLYWYRQTLGQGPEFLTYFQNEAQLEKSRLLSDRFSAERPKGSFSTLEIQRTEQGDSAMYLCASSLTSGAKNIQYFGAGTRLSVL.

This chain's CDR3 is CASSPDRDYGYTF. In DNA form, the CDR3 reads TGTGCCAGCAGCCCAGACAGGGACTATGGCTACACCTTC. The chain has TRBV11-2 and TRBJ1-2, with 7 bases fitting TRBD1. The germline V gene has CDR1 SGHAT and CDR2 FQNNGV. Unmatched junction bases numbered 3, after V lost 5 bases and J lost 3 bases. The CDR3 spans 13 residues.

This rearrangement joins TRBV7-3 to TRBJ2-3; 9 bases match TRBD2. J lost 4 bases, V lost 2 bases, and 13 bases had no gene match. This CDR3 spans 18 amino acids. Per the germline V gene, CDR1 is SGHTA and CDR2 is FQGTGA. CDR3 amino acids: CASSLGGAGGRAADTQYF. The CDR3 DNA reads as TGTGCCAGCAGCTTAGGTGGGGCTGGCGGGAGGGCCGCAGATACGCAGTATTTT.